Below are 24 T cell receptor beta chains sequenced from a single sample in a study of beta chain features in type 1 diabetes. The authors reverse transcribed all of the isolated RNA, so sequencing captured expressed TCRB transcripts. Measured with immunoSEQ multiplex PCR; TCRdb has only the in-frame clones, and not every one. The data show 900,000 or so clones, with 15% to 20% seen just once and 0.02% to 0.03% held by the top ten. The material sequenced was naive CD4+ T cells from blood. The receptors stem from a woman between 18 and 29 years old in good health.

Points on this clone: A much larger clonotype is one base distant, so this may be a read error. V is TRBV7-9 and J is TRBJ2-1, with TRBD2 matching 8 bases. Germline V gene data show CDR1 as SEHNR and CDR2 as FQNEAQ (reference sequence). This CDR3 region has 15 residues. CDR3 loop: CASRLAGSSYNEQFF. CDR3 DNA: TGTGCCAGCAGGTTAGCGGGGAGCTCCTACAATGAGCAGTTCTTC.

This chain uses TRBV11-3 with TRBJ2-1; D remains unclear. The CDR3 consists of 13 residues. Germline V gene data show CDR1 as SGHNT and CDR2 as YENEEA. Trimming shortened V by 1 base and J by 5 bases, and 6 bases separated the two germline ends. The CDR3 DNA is TGTGCCAGCAGCTTAGGACTTAACAATGAGCAGTTCTTC. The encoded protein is CASSLGLNNEQFF.

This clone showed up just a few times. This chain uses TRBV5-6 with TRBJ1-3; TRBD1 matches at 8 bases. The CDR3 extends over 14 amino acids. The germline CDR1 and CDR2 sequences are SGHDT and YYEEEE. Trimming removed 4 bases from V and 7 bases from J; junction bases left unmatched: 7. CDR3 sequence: CASSNADRANTIYF. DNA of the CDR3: TGTGCCAGCAGCAACGCGGACAGGGCCAACACCATATATTTT.

The CDR3 bases are TGTGCCAGCAGTGAGACAGGGGGCGGCCAGCCCCAGCATTTT. Translating it yields CASSETGGGQPQHF. The J gene is TRBJ1-5, the V gene TRBV2, with 10 nucleotides matching TRBD1. This CDR3 is 14 amino acids long. Per germline, CDR1 SNHLY and CDR2 FYNNEI. The ends lost 3 bases at V and 7 bases at J; junction bases unmatched: 3.

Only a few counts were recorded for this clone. Written as DNA, the CDR3 is TGTGCCACCAGTTTAGGGAACACCGGGGAGCTGTTTTTT. Protein: CATSLGNTGELFF. The V and J genes are TRBV15 and TRBJ2-2; D not certain. Germline loops: CDR1 LNHNV, CDR2 YYDKDF (reference sequence). This CDR3 spans 13 amino acids. V lost 6 bases to trimming and J lost 1 base, with 6 bases between them.

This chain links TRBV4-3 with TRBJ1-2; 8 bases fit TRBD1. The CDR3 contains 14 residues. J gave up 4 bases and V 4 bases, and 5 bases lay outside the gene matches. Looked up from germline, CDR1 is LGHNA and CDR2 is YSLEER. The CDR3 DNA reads TGCGCCAGCAGCCCACCGGACAGGGCCTATGGCTACACCTTC. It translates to CASSPPDRAYGYTF.

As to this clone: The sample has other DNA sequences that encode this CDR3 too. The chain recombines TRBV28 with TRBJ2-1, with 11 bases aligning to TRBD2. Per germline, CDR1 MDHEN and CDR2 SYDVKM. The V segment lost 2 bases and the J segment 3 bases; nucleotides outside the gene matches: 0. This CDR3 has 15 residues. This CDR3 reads CASSLGLAGYNEQFF. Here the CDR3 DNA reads TGTGCCAGCAGTTTAGGACTAGCGGGCTACAATGAGCAGTTCTTC.

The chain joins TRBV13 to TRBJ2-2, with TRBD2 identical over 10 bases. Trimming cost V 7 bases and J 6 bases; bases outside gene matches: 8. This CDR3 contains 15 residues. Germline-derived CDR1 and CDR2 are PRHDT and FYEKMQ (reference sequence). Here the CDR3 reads CASKDSGRAAGELFF. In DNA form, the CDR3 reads TGTGCCAGCAAGGACAGCGGGAGGGCCGCCGGGGAGCTGTTTTTT. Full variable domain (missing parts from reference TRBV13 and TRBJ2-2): AAGVIQSPRHLIKEKRETATLKCYPIPRHDTVYWYQQGPGQDPQFLISFYEKMQSDKGSIPDRFSAQQFSDYHSELNMSSLELGDSALYFCASKDSGRAAGELFFGEGSRLTVL.

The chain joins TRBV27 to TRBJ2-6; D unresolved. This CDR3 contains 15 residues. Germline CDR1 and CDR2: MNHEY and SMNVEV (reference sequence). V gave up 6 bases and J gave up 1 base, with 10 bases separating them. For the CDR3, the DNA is TGTGCCAGCAGCCGAAGCAGTTCTGGGGCCAACGTCCTGACTTTC. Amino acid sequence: CASSRSSSGANVLTF. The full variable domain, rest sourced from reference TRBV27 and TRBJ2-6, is EAQVTQNPRYLITVTGKKLTVTCSQNMNHEYMSWYRQDPGLGLRQIYYSMNVEVTDKGDVPEGYKVSRKEKRNFPLILESPSPNQTSLYFCASSRSSSGANVLTFGAGSRLTVL.

CDR3 in amino acids: CASRSDRGPYNEQFF. The CDR3 DNA reads as TGTGCCAGCAGATCCGACAGGGGACCCTACAATGAGCAGTTCTTC. The chain recombines TRBV11-2 with TRBJ2-1, with TRBD1 matching over 8 bases. Germline lookup yields CDR1 SGHAT and CDR2 FQNNGV. J lost 2 bases, V lost 6 bases, and 6 bases had no gene match. This CDR3 region has 15 residues.

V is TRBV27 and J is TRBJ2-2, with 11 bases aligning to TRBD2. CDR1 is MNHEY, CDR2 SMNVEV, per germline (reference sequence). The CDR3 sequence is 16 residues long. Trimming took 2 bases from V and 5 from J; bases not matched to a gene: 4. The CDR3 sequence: CASSLLAGGRTGELFF. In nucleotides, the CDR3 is TGTGCCAGCAGTTTACTAGCGGGAGGACGGACCGGGGAGCTGTTTTTT.

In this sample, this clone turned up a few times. The CDR3 loop is CSVERTSGRGGETQYF. In nucleotides, the CDR3 is TGCAGCGTAGAAAGGACTAGCGGGAGAGGCGGGGAGACCCAGTACTTC. The chain carries TRBV29-1 and TRBJ2-5; TRBD2 aligns across 13 bases. The CDR3 consists of 16 residues. The germline gives CDR1 SQVTM, CDR2 ANQGSEA. With 6 bases clipped from V and 5 bases from J, the junction kept 12 bases outside the gene matches.

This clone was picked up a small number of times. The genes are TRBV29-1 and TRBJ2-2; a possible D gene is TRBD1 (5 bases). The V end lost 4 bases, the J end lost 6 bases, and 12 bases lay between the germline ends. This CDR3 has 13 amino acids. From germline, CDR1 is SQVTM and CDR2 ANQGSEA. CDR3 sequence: CSVGTGISGELFF. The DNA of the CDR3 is TGCAGCGTTGGCACAGGCATCTCCGGGGAGCTGTTTTTT.

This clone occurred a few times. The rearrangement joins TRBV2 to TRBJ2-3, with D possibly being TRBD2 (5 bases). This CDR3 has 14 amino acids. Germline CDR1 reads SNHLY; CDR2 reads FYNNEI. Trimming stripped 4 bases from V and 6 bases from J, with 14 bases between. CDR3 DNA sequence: TGTGCCAGCAGTGTCGAGGGTTCGGGGGATACGCAGTATTTT. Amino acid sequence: CASSVEGSGDTQYF.

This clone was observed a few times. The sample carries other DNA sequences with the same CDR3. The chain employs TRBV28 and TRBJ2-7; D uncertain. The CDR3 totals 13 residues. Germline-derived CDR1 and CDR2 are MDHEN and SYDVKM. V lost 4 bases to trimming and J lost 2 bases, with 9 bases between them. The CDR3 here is CASSSTLTYEQYF. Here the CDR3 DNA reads TGTGCCAGCAGTTCAACCTTAACCTACGAGCAGTACTTC. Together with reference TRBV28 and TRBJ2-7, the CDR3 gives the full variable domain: DVKVTQSSRYLVKRTGEKVFLECVQDMDHENMFWYRQDPGLGLRLIYFSYDVKMKEKGDIPEGYSVSREKKERFSLILESASTNQTSMYLCASSSTLTYEQYFGPGTRLTVT.

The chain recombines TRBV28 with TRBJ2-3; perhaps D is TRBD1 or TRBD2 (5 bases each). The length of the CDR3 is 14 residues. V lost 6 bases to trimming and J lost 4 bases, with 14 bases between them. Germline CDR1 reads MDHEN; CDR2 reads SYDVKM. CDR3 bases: TGTGCCAGCAGGGGGGACGCCGGGTCAGATACGCAGTATTTT. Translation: CASRGDAGSDTQYF. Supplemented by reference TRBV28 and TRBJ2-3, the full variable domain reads DVKVTQSSRYLVKRTGEKVFLECVQDMDHENMFWYRQDPGLGLRLIYFSYDVKMKEKGDIPEGYSVSREKKERFSLILESASTNQTSMYLCASRGDAGSDTQYFGPGTRLTVL.

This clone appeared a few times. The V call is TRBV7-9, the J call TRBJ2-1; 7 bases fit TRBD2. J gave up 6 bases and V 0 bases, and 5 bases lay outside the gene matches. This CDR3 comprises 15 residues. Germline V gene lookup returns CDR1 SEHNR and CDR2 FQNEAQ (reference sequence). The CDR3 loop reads CASSLAGGRGNEQFF. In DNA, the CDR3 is TGTGCCAGCAGCTTAGCGGGCGGGAGAGGCAATGAGCAGTTCTTC.

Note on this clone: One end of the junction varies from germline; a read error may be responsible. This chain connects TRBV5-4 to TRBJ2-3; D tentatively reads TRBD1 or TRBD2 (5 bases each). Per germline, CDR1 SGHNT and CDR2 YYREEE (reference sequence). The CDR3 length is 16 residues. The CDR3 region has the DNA TGTGCCAGCAGGTTGGTTCGGGACCACTTCCCAGATACGCAGTATTTT. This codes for CASRLVRDHFPDTQYF.

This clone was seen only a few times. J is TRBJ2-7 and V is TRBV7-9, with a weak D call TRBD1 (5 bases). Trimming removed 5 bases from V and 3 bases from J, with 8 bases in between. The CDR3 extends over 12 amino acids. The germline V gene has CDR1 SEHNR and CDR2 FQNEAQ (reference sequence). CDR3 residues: CASSRGNYEQYF. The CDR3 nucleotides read TGTGCCAGCAGCAGGGGAAACTACGAGCAGTACTTC. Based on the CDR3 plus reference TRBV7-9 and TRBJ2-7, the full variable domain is DTGVSQNPRHKITKRGQNVTFRCDPISEHNRLYWYRQTLGQGPEFLTYFQNEAQLEKSRLLSDRFSAERPKGSFSTLEIQRTEQGDSAMYLCASSRGNYEQYFGPGTRLTVT.

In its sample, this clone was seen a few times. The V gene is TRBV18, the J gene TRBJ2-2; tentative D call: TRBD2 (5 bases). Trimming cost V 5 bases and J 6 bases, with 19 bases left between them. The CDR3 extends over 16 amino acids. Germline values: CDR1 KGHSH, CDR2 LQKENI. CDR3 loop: CASSSDLLVSSGELFF. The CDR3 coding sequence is TGTGCCAGCTCATCAGACCTACTAGTATCGTCCGGGGAGCTGTTTTTT.

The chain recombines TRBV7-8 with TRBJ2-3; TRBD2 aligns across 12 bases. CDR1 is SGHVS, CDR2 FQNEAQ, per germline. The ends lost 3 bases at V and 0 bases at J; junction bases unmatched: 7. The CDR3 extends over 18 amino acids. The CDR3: CASSFFNGLAGSTDTQYF. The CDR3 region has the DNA TGTGCCAGCAGCTTTTTTAACGGACTAGCGGGGAGCACAGATACGCAGTATTTT.

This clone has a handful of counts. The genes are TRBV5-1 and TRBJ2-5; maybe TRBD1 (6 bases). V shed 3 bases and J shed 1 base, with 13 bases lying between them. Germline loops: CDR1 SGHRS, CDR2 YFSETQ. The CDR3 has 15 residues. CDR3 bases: TGCGCCAGCAGCTGGACAGACGGTACCCAAGAGACCCAGTACTTC. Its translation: CASSWTDGTQETQYF.

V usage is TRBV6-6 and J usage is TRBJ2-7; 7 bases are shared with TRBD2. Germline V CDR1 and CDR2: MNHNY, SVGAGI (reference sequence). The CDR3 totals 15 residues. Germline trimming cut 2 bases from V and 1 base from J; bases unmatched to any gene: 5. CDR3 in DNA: TGTGCCAGCAGTTACAGGGCGGGAGCGTCCTACGAGCAGTACTTC. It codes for CASSYRAGASYEQYF.

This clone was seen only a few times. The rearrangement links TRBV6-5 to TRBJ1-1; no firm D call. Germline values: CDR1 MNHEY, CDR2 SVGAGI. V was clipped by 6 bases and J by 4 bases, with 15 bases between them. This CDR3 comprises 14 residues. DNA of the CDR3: TGTGCCAGCAGCCCGGACCGTCGCGCCACTGAAGCTTTCTTT. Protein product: CASSPDRRATEAFF.